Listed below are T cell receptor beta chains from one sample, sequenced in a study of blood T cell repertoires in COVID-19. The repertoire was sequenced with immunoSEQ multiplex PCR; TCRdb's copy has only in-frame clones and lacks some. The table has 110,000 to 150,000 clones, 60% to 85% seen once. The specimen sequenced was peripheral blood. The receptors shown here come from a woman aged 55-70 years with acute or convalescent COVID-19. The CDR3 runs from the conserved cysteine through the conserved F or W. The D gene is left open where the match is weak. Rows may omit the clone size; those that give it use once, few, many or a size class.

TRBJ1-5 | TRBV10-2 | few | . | TGCGCCACCCGCGGGGGGTTTGGGAGCAATCAGCCCCAGCATTTT | CATRGGFGSNQPQHF
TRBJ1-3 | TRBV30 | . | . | TGTGCCTGGAGCCGGGGGATCCCTGGAAACACCATATATTTT | CAWSRGIPGNTIYF
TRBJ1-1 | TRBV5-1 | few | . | TGCGCCAGCAGCCTGTCTGCCAGGGTCGACACTGAAGCTTTCTTT | CASSLSARVDTEAFF
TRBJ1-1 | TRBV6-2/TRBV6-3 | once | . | TGTGCCAGCAGTCCAATTTCAATCGACAGAAACACTGAAGCTTTCTTT | CASSPISIDRNTEAFF
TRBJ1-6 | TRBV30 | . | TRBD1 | TGTGCCTGGAGTGTAAAGGGGGCTGCTCCCCTCCACTTT | CAWSVKGAAPLHF
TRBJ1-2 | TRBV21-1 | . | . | TGTGCCAGCACCCTATCTACCGAGAATGGCTACACCTTC | CASTLSTENGYTF
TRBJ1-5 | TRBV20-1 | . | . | TGCAGTGCTACTGATCACAGGGCGTATCAGCCCCAGCATTTT | CSATDHRAYQPQHF
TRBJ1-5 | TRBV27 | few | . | TGTGCCAGCAGTTGGCAGGGGATCGGTCAGCCCCAGCATTTT | CASSWQGIGQPQHF
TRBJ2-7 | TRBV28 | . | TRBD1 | TGTGCCAGCAGACCCCGTGGGACAGCCTACGAGCAGTACTTC | CASRPRGTAYEQYF
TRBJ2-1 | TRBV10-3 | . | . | TGTGCCATCAGTGAGTCCCTCGCAGGGGCGTCCTACAATGAGCAGTTCTTC | CAISESLAGASYNEQFF
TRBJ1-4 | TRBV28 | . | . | TGTGCCAGCAGTTTACGGGGGTACTATGAAAAACTGTTTTTT | CASSLRGYYEKLFF
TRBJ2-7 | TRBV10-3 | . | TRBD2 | TGTGCCATCAGTGGGGTGGGGAGCGGGAGGTACGAGCAGTACTTC | CAISGVGSGRYEQYF
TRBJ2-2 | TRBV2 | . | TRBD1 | TGTGCCAGCAGTGAGGGACAGATATACACCGGGGAGCTGTTTTTT | CASSEGQIYTGELFF
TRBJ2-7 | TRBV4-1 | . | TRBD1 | TGCGCCAGCAGCCTCCTAAGGACAGGGAGAGCCTACGAGCAGTACTTC | CASSLLRTGRAYEQYF
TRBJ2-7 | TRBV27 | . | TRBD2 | TGTGCCAGCACCCCGAGCGGGAGCTACGAGCAGTACTTC | CASTPSGSYEQYF
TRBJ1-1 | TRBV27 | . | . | TGTGCCAGCAGTTTGACACGGGGCACTGAAGCTTTCTTT | CASSLTRGTEAFF
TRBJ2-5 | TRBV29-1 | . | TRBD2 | TGCAGCGTTACCACCGGGTCCCGGCGGGAGTTGTACTTC | CSVTTGSRRELYF
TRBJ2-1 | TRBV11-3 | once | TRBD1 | TGTGCCAGCAGCCGGGACAGGGGAACCTACAATGAGCAGTTCTTC | CASSRDRGTYNEQFF
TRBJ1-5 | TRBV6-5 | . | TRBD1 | TGTGCCAGCACCGAAACAGGGGGCGGTCAGCCCCAGCATTTT | CASTETGGGQPQHF
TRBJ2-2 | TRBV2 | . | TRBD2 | TGTGCCAGCAGTGAACAGTTGGCGGGAGTCACCGGGGAGCTGTTTTTT | CASSEQLAGVTGELFF
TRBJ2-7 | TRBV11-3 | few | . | TGTGCCAGCAGCTTATCGTTTGAGCGCGAGCAGTACTTC | CASSLSFEREQYF
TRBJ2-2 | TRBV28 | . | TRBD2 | TGTGCCAGCAGTTTGGGACTAGCGGGAGGAGTAAGGGGCACCGGGGAGCTGTTTTTT | CASSLGLAGGVRGTGELFF
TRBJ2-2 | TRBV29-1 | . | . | TGCAGCGCCGGGAGATACACCGGGGAGCTGTTTTTT | CSAGRYTGELFF
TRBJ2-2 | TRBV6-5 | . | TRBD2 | TGTGCCAGCAGGGGACTAGGTTATGGGGAGCTGTTTTTT | CASRGLGYGELFF
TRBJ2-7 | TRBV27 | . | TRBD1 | TGTGCCAGTACCGGGACAGGAGCCTACGAGCAGTACTTC | CASTGTGAYEQYF
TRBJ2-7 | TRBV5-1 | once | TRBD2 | TGCGCCAGCAGCTCGGGACTAGCGGGTTCCTACGAGCAGTACTTC | CASSSGLAGSYEQYF
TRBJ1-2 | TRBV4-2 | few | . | TGTGCCAGCAGCCAAGATCGAGGGATTCGTGGCTACACCTTC | CASSQDRGIRGYTF
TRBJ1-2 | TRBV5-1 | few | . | TGCGCCAGCAGCTCCGCTTTCGAGGGGAGGGACTATGGCTACACCTTC | CASSSAFEGRDYGYTF
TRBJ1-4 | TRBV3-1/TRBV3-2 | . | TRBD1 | TGTGCCAGCAGCCCCCAGATGAACAGGGGTGATGAAAAACTGTTTTTT | CASSPQMNRGDEKLFF
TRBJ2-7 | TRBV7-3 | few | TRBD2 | TGTGCCAGCAGCTTAGGCGGGAGAGGAGACGAGCAGTACTTC | CASSLGGRGDEQYF
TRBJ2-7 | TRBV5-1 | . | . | TGCGCCAGCAGCTTGGCGGGGGGCCACGAGCAGTACTTC | CASSLAGGHEQYF
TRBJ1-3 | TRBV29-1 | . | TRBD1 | TGCAGCGCCAGGGACAGCGGCTCTGGAAACACCATATATTTT | CSARDSGSGNTIYF
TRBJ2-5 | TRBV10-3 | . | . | TGTGCCATCAGTGAGGGGACAAGGGAGACCCAGTACTTC | CAISEGTRETQYF
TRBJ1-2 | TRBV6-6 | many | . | TGTGCCAGCAGAACAGGGTTGCATGGCTACACCTTC | CASRTGLHGYTF
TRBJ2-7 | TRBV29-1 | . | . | TGCAGCGTTGAGTACAGGCCGTACGAGCAGTACTTC | CSVEYRPYEQYF
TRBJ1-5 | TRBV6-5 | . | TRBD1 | TGTGCCAGCAGCCTGGACAGGGGCAATCAGCCCCAGCATTTT | CASSLDRGNQPQHF
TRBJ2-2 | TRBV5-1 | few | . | TGCGCCAGCAGCTTTGACCGGGGGGCGCGGAACGGGGAGCTGTTTTTT | CASSFDRGARNGELFF
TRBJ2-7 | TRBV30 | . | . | TGTGCCTGGAGTGGTGGTACGCGGTCCTACGAGCAGTACTTC | CAWSGGTRSYEQYF
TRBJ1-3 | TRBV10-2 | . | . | TGCGCCAGCAGTGGGAGCTCTGGAAACACCATATATTTT | CASSGSSGNTIYF
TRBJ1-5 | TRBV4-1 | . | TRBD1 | TGCGCCAGCAGCCAAGATAGGGGACAGGGGTTCTTCAATCAGCCCCAGCATTTT | CASSQDRGQGFFNQPQHF
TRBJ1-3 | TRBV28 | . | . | TGTGCCAGCAGTTTCTCCCTGACAGTTTTCTCTGGAAACACCATATATTTT | CASSFSLTVFSGNTIYF
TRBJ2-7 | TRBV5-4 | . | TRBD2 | TGTGCCAGCAGCCCCACGGGGGGTCTACCCTACGAGCAGTACTTC | CASSPTGGLPYEQYF
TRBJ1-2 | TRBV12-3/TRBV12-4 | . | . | TGTGCCAGCAGTTTGCAGGGTTACTATGGCTACACCTTC | CASSLQGYYGYTF
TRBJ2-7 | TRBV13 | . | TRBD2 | TGTGCCAGCAGCTTAGCCAGGACTAGCGGGGACTACGAGCAGTACTTC | CASSLARTSGDYEQYF
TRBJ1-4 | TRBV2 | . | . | TGTGCCAGCAGTGAAACGCGACAGGCGTTCCTTTTT | CASSETRQAFLF
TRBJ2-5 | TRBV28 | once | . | TGTGCCAGTCAGGGGGGAGGCTACCAAGAGACCCAGTACTTC | CASQGGGYQETQYF
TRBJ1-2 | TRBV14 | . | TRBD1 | TGTGCCAGCAGCTATACCGAGACAGGGCCCAGGAGTGGCTACACCTTC | CASSYTETGPRSGYTF
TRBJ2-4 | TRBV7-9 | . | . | TGTGCCAGCAGCTCTCTGGACGGGGAGGAGAACATTCAGTACTTC | CASSSLDGEENIQYF